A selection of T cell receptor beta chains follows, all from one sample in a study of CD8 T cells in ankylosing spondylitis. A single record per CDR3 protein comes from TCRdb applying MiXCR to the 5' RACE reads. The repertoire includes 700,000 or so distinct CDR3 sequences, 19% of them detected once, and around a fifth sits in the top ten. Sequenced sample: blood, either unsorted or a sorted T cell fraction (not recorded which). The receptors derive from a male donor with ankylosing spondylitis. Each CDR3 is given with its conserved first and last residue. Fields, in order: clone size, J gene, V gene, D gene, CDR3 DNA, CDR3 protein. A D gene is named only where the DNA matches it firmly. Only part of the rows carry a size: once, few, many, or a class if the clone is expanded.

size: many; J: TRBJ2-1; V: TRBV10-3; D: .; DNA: TGTGCCATCATGGGGGTAGAGTGGAATGAGCAGTTCTTC; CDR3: CAIMGVEWNEQFF
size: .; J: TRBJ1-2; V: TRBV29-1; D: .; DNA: TGCAGCGTTGTTCCAGAAACTAACTATGGCTACACCTTC; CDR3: CSVVPETNYGYTF
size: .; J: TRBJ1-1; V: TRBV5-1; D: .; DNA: TGCGCCAGCAGCCCCTCCGGGCGGACCACTGAAGCTTTCTTT; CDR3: CASSPSGRTTEAFF
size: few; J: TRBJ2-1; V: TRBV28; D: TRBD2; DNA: TGTGCCAGCAGCACGGGACTAGCGGGAGGTTGGAATGAGCAGTTCTTC; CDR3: CASSTGLAGGWNEQFF
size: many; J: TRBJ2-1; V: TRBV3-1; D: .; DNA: TGTGCCAGCAGCCAAGATGTCGGCGGTAGCTCCTACAATGAGCAGTTCTTC; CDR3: CASSQDVGGSSYNEQFF
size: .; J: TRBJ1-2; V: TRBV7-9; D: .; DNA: TGTGCCAGCAGCCAGATTGAGTCTGGCTACACCTTC; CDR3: CASSQIESGYTF
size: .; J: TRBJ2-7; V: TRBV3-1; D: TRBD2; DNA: TGTGCCAGCAGCCAGCAGGGGACTAGCGGGAGCTACGAGCAGTACTTC; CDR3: CASSQQGTSGSYEQYF
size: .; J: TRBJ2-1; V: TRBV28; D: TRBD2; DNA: TGTGCCACCCGGACGGGACTAGCGGGAGCCAATGAGCAGTTCTTC; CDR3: CATRTGLAGANEQFF
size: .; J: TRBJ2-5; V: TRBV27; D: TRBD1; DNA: TGTGCCAGCAGCTCGGGACAGGGAAATATGAAGACCCAGTACTTC; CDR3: CASSSGQGNMKTQYF
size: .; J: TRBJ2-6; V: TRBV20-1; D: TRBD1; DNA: TGCAGTGCTTTTCCCCTAGGGGGCCTCAAACCCTCTGGGGCCAACGTCCTGACTTTC; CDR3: CSAFPLGGLKPSGANVLTF
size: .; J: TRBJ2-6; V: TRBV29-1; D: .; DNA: TGCAGCGTTGTATCTAACTCCCGCTCTGGGGCCAACGTCCTGACTTTC; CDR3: CSVVSNSRSGANVLTF
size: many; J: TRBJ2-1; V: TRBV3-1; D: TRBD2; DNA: TGTGCCAGCAGCCCCTATCTAGCGGGGGCCTACAATGAGCAGTTCTTC; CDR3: CASSPYLAGAYNEQFF
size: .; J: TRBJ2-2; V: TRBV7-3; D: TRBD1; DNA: TGTGCCAGCAGCCCACCCGGGACAGAGTCGTCCGGGGAGCTGTTTTTT; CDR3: CASSPPGTESSGELFF
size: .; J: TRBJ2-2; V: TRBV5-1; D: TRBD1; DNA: TGCGCCAGCAGCACCACAGGGGACACCGGGGAGCTGTTTTTT; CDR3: CASSTTGDTGELFF
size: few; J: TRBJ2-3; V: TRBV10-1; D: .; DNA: TGCGCCAGAGAATACCCACTAGGGCCCACAGATACGCAGTATTTT; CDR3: CAREYPLGPTDTQYF
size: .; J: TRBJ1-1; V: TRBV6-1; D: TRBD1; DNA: TGTGCCAGCAGATCCGGGACAGATAGCGGCACTGAAGCTTTCTTT; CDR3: CASRSGTDSGTEAFF
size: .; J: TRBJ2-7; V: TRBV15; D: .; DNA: TGTGCCACCAGTCCCACCCCTCGAGGGTCCTACGAGCAGTACTTC; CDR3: CATSPTPRGSYEQYF
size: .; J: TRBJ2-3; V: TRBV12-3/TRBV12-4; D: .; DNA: TGTGCCAGCAGTGCCCAAGATACGCAGTATTTT; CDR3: CASSAQDTQYF
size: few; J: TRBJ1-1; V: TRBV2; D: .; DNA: TGTGCCAGCAGTGTCCGGGGAGGTACTGAAGCTTTCTTT; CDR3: CASSVRGGTEAFF
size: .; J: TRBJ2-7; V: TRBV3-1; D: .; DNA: TGTGCCAGCAGCATGCGGACGGCCCCCTACGAGCAGTACTTC; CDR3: CASSMRTAPYEQYF
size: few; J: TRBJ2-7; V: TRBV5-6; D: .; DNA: TGTGCCAGCACCCGGGACGGAGCCGAGGGGTACTTC; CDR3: CASTRDGAEGYF
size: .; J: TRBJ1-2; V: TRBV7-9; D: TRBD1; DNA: TGTGCCAGCAGCTTAACTAACAGGGGACTTACCTATGGCTACACCTTC; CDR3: CASSLTNRGLTYGYTF
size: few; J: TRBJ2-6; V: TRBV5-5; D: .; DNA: TGTGCCAGCAGCTTGGCCGGCAACTCTGGGGCCAACGTCCTGACTTTC; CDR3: CASSLAGNSGANVLTF
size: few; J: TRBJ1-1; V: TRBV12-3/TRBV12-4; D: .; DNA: TGTGCCAGCAGTTTCTCCCCCCCGACTAACACTGAAGCTTTCTTT; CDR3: CASSFSPPTNTEAFF
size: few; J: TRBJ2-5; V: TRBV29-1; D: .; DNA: TGCAGCGTTGACTGGACAGTAGAAGAGACCCAGTACTTC; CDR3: CSVDWTVEETQYF
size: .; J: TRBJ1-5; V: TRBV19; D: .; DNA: TGTGCCAGTAAATGGGGGTCTAGCAATCAGCCCCAGCATTTT; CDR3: CASKWGSSNQPQHF
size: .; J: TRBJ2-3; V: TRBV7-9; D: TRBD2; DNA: TGTGCCAGCAGCCGGGACTACCCCCTTACGCAGTATTTT; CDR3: CASSRDYPLTQYF
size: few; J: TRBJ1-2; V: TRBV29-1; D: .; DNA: TGCAGCGTTGTAGCTTCGGCTAACTATGGCTACACCTTC; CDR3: CSVVASANYGYTF
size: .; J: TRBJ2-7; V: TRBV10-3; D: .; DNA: TGTGCCATCCGAAAAGCGACAGGGCGGGACGGGGGCGAGCAGTACTTC; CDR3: CAIRKATGRDGGEQYF
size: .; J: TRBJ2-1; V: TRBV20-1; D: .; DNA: TGCAGTGCTAGAGATCCTAGGGGGACTAACAATGAGCAGTTCTTC; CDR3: CSARDPRGTNNEQFF
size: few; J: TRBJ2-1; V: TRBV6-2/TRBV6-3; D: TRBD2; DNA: TGTGCCAGCAGTTACCCCCCGGGACTAGCGGGAGGTCCCTTATTATACAATGAGCAGTTCTTC; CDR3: CASSYPPGLAGGPLLYNEQFF
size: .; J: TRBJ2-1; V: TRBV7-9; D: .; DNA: TGTGCCAGCAGTCAGGGGGGCCCCGGGCCTAATGAGCAGTTCTTC; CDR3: CASSQGGPGPNEQFF
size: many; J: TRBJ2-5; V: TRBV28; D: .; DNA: TGTGCCAGCAGCTGGTACAGAGGAGAGACCCAGTACTTC; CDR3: CASSWYRGETQYF
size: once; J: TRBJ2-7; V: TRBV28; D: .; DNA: TGTGCCAGCAGTCTTAACAGAGAAGCTCAGGACGAGCAGTACTTC; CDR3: CASSLNREAQDEQYF
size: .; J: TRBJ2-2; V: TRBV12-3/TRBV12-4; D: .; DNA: TGTGCCAGCAGCACAGGGAGAGTGACCGGGGAGCTGTTTTTT; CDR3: CASSTGRVTGELFF
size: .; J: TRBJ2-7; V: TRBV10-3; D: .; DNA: TGTGCCATCAGTGATTCGGGGCAGGTTCCCGAGCAGTACTTC; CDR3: CAISDSGQVPEQYF
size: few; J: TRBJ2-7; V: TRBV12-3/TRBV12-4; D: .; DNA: TGTGCCAGCAGTTTTAGATACGAGCAGTACTTC; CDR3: CASSFRYEQYF
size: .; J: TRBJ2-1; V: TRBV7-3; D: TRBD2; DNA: TGTGCCAGCAGCACCTTAGCGGGGCGGGGTTACAATGAGCAGTTCTTC; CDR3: CASSTLAGRGYNEQFF
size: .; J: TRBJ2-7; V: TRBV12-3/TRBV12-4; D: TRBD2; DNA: TGTGCCAGCAGTTTATTCCCGGGACTAGGGTACGAGCAGTACTTC; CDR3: CASSLFPGLGYEQYF
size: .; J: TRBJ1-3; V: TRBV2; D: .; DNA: TGTGCCAGCAGGCGGGACGCGGGAAACACCATATATTTT; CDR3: CASRRDAGNTIYF
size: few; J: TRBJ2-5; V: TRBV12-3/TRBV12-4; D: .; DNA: TGTGCCAGCACCAACCAGGGGGACGGGAGGGAGACCCAGTACTTC; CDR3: CASTNQGDGRETQYF
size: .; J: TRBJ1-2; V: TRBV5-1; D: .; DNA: TGCGCCAGCAGGGACGAACACTCTAACTATGGCTACACCTTC; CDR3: CASRDEHSNYGYTF
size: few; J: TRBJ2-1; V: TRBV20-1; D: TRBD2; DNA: TGCAGTGCTAGAGGGCGGACTAGCGGGTACAATGAGCAGTTCTTC; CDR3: CSARGRTSGYNEQFF
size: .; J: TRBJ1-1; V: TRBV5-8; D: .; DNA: TGTGCCACCAGAAGGGTGAACACTGAAGCTTTCTTT; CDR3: CATRRVNTEAFF
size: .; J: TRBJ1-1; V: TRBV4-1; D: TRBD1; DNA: TGCGCCAGCAGCCAAGCTCCGCGGCAGGGGGCTGAAGCTTTCTTT; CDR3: CASSQAPRQGAEAFF
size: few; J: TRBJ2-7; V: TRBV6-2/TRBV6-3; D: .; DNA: TGTGCCAGCAGTTATAATACGAGACGCGAGCAGTACTTC; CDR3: CASSYNTRREQYF
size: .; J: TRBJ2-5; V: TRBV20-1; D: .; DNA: TGCAGTGCTAGAGAACTTAGCGGAAACCAAGAGACCCAGTACTTC; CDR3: CSARELSGNQETQYF
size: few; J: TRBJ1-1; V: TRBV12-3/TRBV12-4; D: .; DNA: TGTGCCAGCACCCCGGGGGGGAAAGCTTTCTTT; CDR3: CASTPGGKAFF